Detailed here is one TCR beta chain. Its target is not known. The V and J ends lost 6 bases and 5 bases, in that order; junction bases with no gene match: 3. Germline CDR1 is MDHEN and CDR2 is SYDVKM. The length of the CDR3 is 12 residues. This specimen comes from a study of shared clonotypes between healthy human individuals. The study's findings and limits: Having only a few donors restricted how much genetic and exposure-history diversity was captured.

Input per replicate PCR of unsorted PBMC was around 0.3 ug DNA, corresponding to approximately 30,000 T cell genomes. Authors' processing steps: ImmunoSEQ yielded junction-only sequences lacking quality scores, so filtering differed. Assay: immunoSEQ multiplex PCR; the TCRdb copy retains only in-frame clones and omits some. V and J calls and clone size are given by that table; D and trimming were obtained from the DNA. The sample has roughly 500,000 clones, around 79% seen once; the top ten hold less than 15%. The chain links TRBV28 to TRBJ1-2; 7 nucleotides align to TRBD1. Material: PBMCs. The TCR was taken from a woman aged 40-49 years in good health. Some clones in this sample may be carry-over from other donors' samples. CDR3 coding DNA: TGTGCCAGCAGGGCAGGGGGTTATGGCTACACCTTC. It yields the protein CASRAGGYGYTF.